This TCR beta chain was sequenced for a study of control samples from healthy donors and cancer patients. Germline values: CDR1 LGHDT, CDR2 YNNKEL (reference sequence). V lost 6 bases, J lost 2 bases, and 10 bases lay in between. CDR3 size: 13 residues. Repertoires were generated with immunoSEQ multiplex PCR, while TCRdb's copy carries only in-frame clones and drops some. The sample includes 60,000 to 95,000 clones, approximately 88% seen only once; the top ten take roughly 15%. This receptor was identified in a man over 45 in good health. The sequenced sample consisted of blood. The V gene is TRBV3-1 (or the pseudogene TRBV3-2), the J gene TRBJ1-1; D perhaps matches TRBD1 (5 bases). CDR3 in DNA: TGTGCCAGCAGGTGGAGGGACAACACTGAAGCTTTCTTT. Translation: CASRWRDNTEAFF.